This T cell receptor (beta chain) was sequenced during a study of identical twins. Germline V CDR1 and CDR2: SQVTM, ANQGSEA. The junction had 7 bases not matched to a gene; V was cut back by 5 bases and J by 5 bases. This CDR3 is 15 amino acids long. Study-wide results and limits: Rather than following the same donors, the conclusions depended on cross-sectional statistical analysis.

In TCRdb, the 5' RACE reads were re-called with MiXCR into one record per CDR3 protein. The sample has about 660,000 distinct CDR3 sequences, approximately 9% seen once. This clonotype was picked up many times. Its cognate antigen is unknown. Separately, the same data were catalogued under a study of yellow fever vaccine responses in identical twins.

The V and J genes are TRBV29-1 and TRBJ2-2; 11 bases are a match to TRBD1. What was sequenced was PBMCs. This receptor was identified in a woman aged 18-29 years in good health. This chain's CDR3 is CSVYRTGGFTGELFF. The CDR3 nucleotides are TGCAGCGTTTACAGGACAGGGGGCTTTACCGGGGAGCTGTTTTTT.